The 24 T cell receptor beta chains presented below share a single source sample, sequenced in a study of blood T cell repertoires in COVID-19. The protocol was immunoSEQ multiplex PCR, while the TCRdb copy is restricted to in-frame clones and leaves out a portion. Among around 160,000 clones listed, more than 70% were seen once. Sequenced: peripheral blood. These receptors all come from a man aged 55-75 years with acute or convalescent COVID-19.

The chain recombines TRBV5-8 with TRBJ1-2, with D possibly TRBD1 on 6 matching bases. The germline gives CDR1 SGHTS, CDR2 YDEGEE. This CDR3 is 13 amino acids long. With 5 bases removed from V and 6 bases from J, the gap between germline ends came to 14 bases. CDR3 amino acids: CASSPLGGDGYTF. Written as DNA, the CDR3 is TGTGCCAGCAGTCCCCTTGGGGGCGATGGCTACACCTTC.

The chain is built from TRBV4-1 and TRBJ1-1, with a tentative D call TRBD1 (5 bases). Germline V lookup: CDR1 MGHRA, CDR2 YSYEKL. V was pared by 4 bases and J by 1 base, with 10 bases between. This CDR3 is built from 14 residues. CDR3 region: CASSPGGRNTEAFF. CDR3 nucleotide sequence: TGCGCCAGCAGCCCCGGGGGGAGGAACACTGAAGCTTTCTTT.

The gene calls are TRBV5-1 and TRBJ2-7, with 8 bases fitting TRBD1. The CDR3 consists of 13 residues. The germline V gene has CDR1 SGHRS and CDR2 YFSETQ. Losses at the gene ends were 4 bases for V and 5 bases for J; bases not matched to a gene: 5. The CDR3 DNA reads TGCGCCAGCAGCACCGGACAGGGCCACGAGCAGTACTTC. Translation gives CASSTGQGHEQYF.

The CDR3 is CASSQATRRRGYEQYF. DNA for the CDR3: TGCGCCAGCAGCCAAGCAACCCGTCGACGGGGCTACGAGCAGTACTTC. V is TRBV4-1 and J is TRBJ2-7, with a tentative D call TRBD2 (5 bases). Germline V CDR1 and CDR2: MGHRA, YSYEKL. Trimming removed 1 base at V and 3 bases at J, with 16 bases between. The CDR3 sequence is 16 residues long.

This chain uses TRBV27 with TRBJ1-1, with D perhaps TRBD1 (6 bases). V lost 6 bases to trimming and J lost 0 bases, with 14 bases between them. The germline V gene has CDR1 MNHEY and CDR2 SMNVEV (reference sequence). The CDR3 extends over 15 amino acids. In DNA form, the CDR3 reads TGTGCCAGCAGAGCAGGGGTGGGAATGAACACTGAAGCTTTCTTT. Translation: CASRAGVGMNTEAFF.

The J gene is TRBJ1-6, the V gene TRBV6-2 or TRBV6-3, with D perhaps matching TRBD1 (6 bases). Germline CDR1 MNHEY, CDR2 SVGEGT. V lost 3 bases and J 9 bases, leaving 15 bases between the germline ends. The CDR3 is 15 amino acids. Here the CDR3 reads CASSYVGQGISPLHF. CDR3 DNA: TGTGCCAGCAGTTATGTGGGGCAGGGGATTTCACCCCTCCACTTT.

In regard to this clone: One junction end disagrees with the germline gene, perhaps due to a read error. The chain links TRBV29-1 to TRBJ1-2, with D possibly TRBD1 on 6 matching bases. The CDR3 runs to 11 residues. Germline V lookup: CDR1 SQVTM, CDR2 ANQGSEA. CDR3 in amino acids: CGVPRTDGYTF. DNA for the CDR3: TGCGGCGTTCCCAGGACAGATGGCTACACCTTC. Looking up the rest from reference TRBV29-1 and TRBJ1-2 gives the full variable domain: SAVISQKPSRDICQRGTSLTIQCQVDSQVTMMFWYRQQPGQSLTLIATANQGSEATYESGFVIDKFPISRPNLTFSTLTVSNMSPEDSSIYLCGVPRTDGYTFGSGTRLTVV.

This sequence joins TRBV19 and TRBJ1-5; maybe TRBD1 (6 bases). V lost 8 bases to trimming and J lost 0 bases, with 20 bases between them. Germline CDR1 is LNHDA and CDR2 is SQIVND (reference sequence). The CDR3 has 17 amino acids. The CDR3 nucleotides read TGTGCCAGTGAGCGGCACAGGGCGGTTTATAGCAATCAGCCCCAGCATTTT. Its translation is CASERHRAVYSNQPQHF.

This chain links TRBV14 with TRBJ2-3, with D perhaps matching TRBD1 (5 bases). The CDR3 contains 14 residues. Germline V gene lookup returns CDR1 SGHDN and CDR2 FVKESK. V was shortened by 1 base and J by 5 bases, with 10 bases between the two germline ends. This CDR3 is CASSQVLRVDTQYF. The CDR3 DNA is TGTGCCAGCAGCCAAGTCCTCAGGGTAGATACGCAGTATTTT.

The V call is TRBV5-1, the J call TRBJ1-1; a weak D match, TRBD1 (5 bases). CDR1 and CDR2 (germline): SGHRS, YFSETQ. The CDR3 has 17 residues. The V end was cut by 3 bases, the J end by 4 bases, with 22 bases between. Here the CDR3 DNA reads TGCGCCAGCAGCTCCTGGGGCAGGGAGGGGAACCCCACTGAAGCTTTCTTT. It yields the protein CASSSWGREGNPTEAFF. Filled out from reference TRBV5-1 and TRBJ1-1, the complete variable domain reads KAGVTQTPRYLIKTRGQQVTLSCSPISGHRSVSWYQQTPGQGLQFLFEYFSETQRNKGNFPGRFSGRQFSNSRSEMNVSTLELGDSALYLCASSSWGREGNPTEAFFGQGTRLTVV.

The CDR3 sequence is CASSRESNYGYTF. DNA for the CDR3: TGCGCCAGCAGCCGGGAATCTAACTATGGCTACACCTTC. J is TRBJ1-2 and V is TRBV5-1, with D unresolved. V lost 4 bases to trimming and J lost 0 bases, with 7 bases between them. This CDR3 is built from 13 residues. CDR1 and CDR2 from the germline V gene are SGHRS and YFSETQ.

The rearrangement uses TRBV29-1 and TRBJ2-1; no clear D gene. Trimming left V 6 bases short and J 2 bases short, with 14 bases between. This CDR3 comprises 14 residues. The germline gives CDR1 SQVTM, CDR2 ANQGSEA. CDR3 DNA sequence: TGCAGCGTCCCTCCCGGGTTGACCTACAATGAGCAGTTCTTC. This codes for CSVPPGLTYNEQFF.

The chain recombines TRBV3-1 (or the pseudogene TRBV3-2) with TRBJ1-3; tentative D call: TRBD1 (6 bases). The CDR3 length is 14 residues. The germline V and J ends were trimmed by 4 bases and 4 bases, with 11 bases remaining between them. Germline CDR1 is LGHDT and CDR2 is YNNKEL (reference sequence). CDR3 amino acids: CASSRGQGGNTIYF. The CDR3 DNA sequence: TGTGCCAGCAGCCGGGGGCAGGGAGGAAACACCATATATTTT.

V and J are TRBV12-3 or TRBV12-4 and TRBJ1-2; D perhaps matches TRBD1 (6 bases). The CDR3 is 13 residues long. The ends were cut back, 4 bases at V and 8 bases at J, with 14 bases in the middle. The CDR3 coding sequence is TGTGCCAGCAGTTCTACAGGGAGCGGAGGCTACACCTTC. This encodes CASSSTGSGGYTF.

The genes are TRBV19 and TRBJ2-5; maybe TRBD1 (6 bases). This CDR3 contains 13 residues. Germline CDR1 and CDR2: LNHDA and SQIVND (reference sequence). The V end was cut by 9 bases, the J end by 1 base, with 12 bases between. The CDR3 bases are TGTGCCAGCAGGGGCATAAGCCAAGAGACCCAGTACTTC. Encoded protein: CASRGISQETQYF.

The rearrangement joins TRBV12-5 to TRBJ1-5, with 9 bases lining up with TRBD1. The germline V gene has CDR1 LGHNT and CDR2 FRNRAP. J gave up 3 bases and V 5 bases, and 8 bases lay outside the gene matches. The CDR3 length is 16 residues. The CDR3 region has the DNA TGTGCTAGTGGTCCTGGTGACAGGGGGGCCAATCAGCCCCAGCATTTT. Its translation is CASGPGDRGANQPQHF.

The rearrangement joins TRBV6-4 to TRBJ1-4; no reliable D call. Germline V gene lookup returns CDR1 MRHNA and CDR2 SNTAGT. This CDR3 comprises 14 residues. Between the trimmed V and J ends, which lost 2 bases and 5 bases, there was a span of 9 bases. CDR3 region: CASSDGGKNEKLFF. The CDR3 DNA follows: TGTGCCAGCAGTGACGGAGGAAAGAATGAAAAACTGTTTTTT.

This chain links TRBV7-2 with TRBJ1-2; D may be TRBD1 (5 bases). CDR1 and CDR2 (germline): SGHTA, FQGNSA. V lost 5 bases to trimming and J lost 7 bases, with 11 bases between them. The CDR3 covers 12 residues. CDR3 sequence (DNA): TGTGCCAGCAGCCAGGGCCCCCTTGGCTACACCTTC. Protein sequence: CASSQGPLGYTF.

The chain links TRBV6-5 to TRBJ1-2, with 9 bases lining up with TRBD1. Germline CDR1 MNHEY, CDR2 SVGAGI. The CDR3 has 13 residues. V lost 6 bases to trimming and J lost 7 bases; unmatched junction nucleotides: 6. The CDR3 sequence: CASSRQGEGGYTF. The CDR3 nucleotides are TGTGCCAGCAGCAGACAGGGGGAGGGTGGCTACACCTTC.

The chain joins TRBV4-3 to TRBJ2-2, with 7 positions matching TRBD2. J lost 8 bases, V lost 4 bases, and 10 bases had no gene match. The V gene's germline CDR1 is LGHNA and CDR2 YSLEER. CDR3 size: 15 residues. This CDR3 reads CASSLHRLAMGELFF. Here the CDR3 DNA reads TGCGCCAGCAGCCTCCACCGACTAGCTATGGGGGAGCTGTTTTTT.

The J gene is TRBJ1-2, the V gene TRBV12-3 or TRBV12-4; 8 nucleotides match TRBD1. This CDR3 has 13 residues. Trimming took 6 bases from V and 8 from J; bases not matched to a gene: 8. The DNA for the CDR3 is TGTGCCAGCAGGACGACAGGGGTCGGGGGCTACACCTTC. This gives the protein CASRTTGVGGYTF.

V is TRBV5-8 and J is TRBJ1-3; no reliable D call. Germline V lookup: CDR1 SGHTS, CDR2 YDEGEE. Trimming left V 2 bases short and J 0 bases short, with 9 bases between. This CDR3 has 15 residues. In DNA, the CDR3 is TGTGCCAGCAGCTTTAACCTATTCTCTGGAAACACCATATATTTT. Translation: CASSFNLFSGNTIYF.

The chain combines TRBV4-2 with TRBJ2-5; maybe TRBD1 (6 bases). Germline V gene data show CDR1 as LGHNA and CDR2 as YNFKEQ. The CDR3 loop spans 14 amino acids. Trimming cost V 1 base and J 5 bases, with 11 bases left between them. The CDR3 sequence is CASSQVSTGETQYF. The CDR3 coding sequence is TGTGCCAGCAGCCAAGTTTCAACAGGGGAGACCCAGTACTTC.

This chain joins TRBV6-1 and TRBJ1-6; maybe TRBD1 (6 bases). Trimming cost V 2 bases and J 14 bases, with 16 bases left between them. This CDR3 contains 14 residues. Germline V gene sequence: CDR1 MNHNS, CDR2 SASEGT. CDR3 DNA: TGTGCCAGCAGTGAAAGGCGTGGACAGAGTACCCTCCACTTT. Residues: CASSERRGQSTLHF.